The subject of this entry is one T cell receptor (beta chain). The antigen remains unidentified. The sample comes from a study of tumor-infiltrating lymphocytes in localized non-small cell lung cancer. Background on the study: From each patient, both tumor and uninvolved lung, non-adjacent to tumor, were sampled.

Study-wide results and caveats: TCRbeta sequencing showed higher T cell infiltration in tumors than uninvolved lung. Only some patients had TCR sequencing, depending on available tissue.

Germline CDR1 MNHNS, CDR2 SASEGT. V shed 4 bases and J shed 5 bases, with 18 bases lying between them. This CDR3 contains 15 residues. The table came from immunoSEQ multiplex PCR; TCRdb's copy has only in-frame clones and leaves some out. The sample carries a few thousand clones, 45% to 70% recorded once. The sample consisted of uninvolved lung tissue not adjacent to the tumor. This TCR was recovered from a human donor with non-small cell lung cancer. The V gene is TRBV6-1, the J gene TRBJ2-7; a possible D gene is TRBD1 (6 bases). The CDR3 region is CASSARPGEFHEQYF. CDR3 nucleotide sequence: TGTGCCAGCAGTGCCCGGCCAGGGGAGTTCCACGAGCAGTACTTC.